This T cell receptor (beta chain) was observed in a study of T cells in Graves' hyperthyroidism and ophthalmopathy. Germline CDR1 reads DFQATT; CDR2 reads SNEGSKA (reference sequence). V gave up 6 bases and J gave up 4 bases; unmatched junction bases: 8. This CDR3 spans 13 amino acids. The TCR beta CDR3 regions underwent amplification using RNA transcripts as the source. TCR CDR3 underwent first-round RT-PCR with the HTBI primer set. One entry per CDR3 protein results from TCRdb running MiXCR on the multiplex PCR reads. The data contain around 580,000 distinct CDR3 sequences, about 43% of them singletons. Thyroid ultrasound, orbital computed tomography, clinical symptoms, and serum thyroxine and TRAb underpinned diagnoses.

The receptor comes from a young woman with Graves' hyperthyroidism. The chain couples TRBV20-1 to TRBJ1-2, with 7 bases aligning to TRBD1. The sample taken for sequencing was peripheral blood or thyroid tissue (not recorded which). CDR3 bases: TGCAGTGCCTCGGGACAGACCTTCTATGGCTACACCTTC. Translating it yields CSASGQTFYGYTF.